A single sample gave rise to the 2 T cell receptor beta chains below, sequenced in a study of blood T cell repertoires in COVID-19. Sequencing was performed with immunoSEQ multiplex PCR; in TCRdb, only in-frame clones are kept and a portion is missing. The sample yields fewer than 200,000 clones, over 80% seen once. What was sequenced was PBMCs or T cells enriched from blood (not recorded which). These receptors were collected from a woman between 45 and 65 years old who had recovered from COVID-19.

The table lists this clone with a count of one. One end of the junction does not line up with germline, which may come from a read error. This rearrangement joins TRBV30 to TRBJ1-2, with 7 bases matching TRBD1. This CDR3 has 15 residues. The germline V gene encodes CDR1 GTSNPN and CDR2 SVGIG (reference sequence). This CDR3 is CSTSNEGALSWGYTF. The DNA for the CDR3 is TGCTCCACCTCCAACGAGGGGGCGTTATCGTGGGGCTACACCTTC.

This chain uses TRBV6-2 or TRBV6-3 with TRBJ1-5; TRBD1 aligns across 9 bases. V lost 5 bases and J lost 3; bases outside the gene matches: 5. The CDR3 contains 15 residues. Germline-derived CDR1 and CDR2 are MNHEY and SVGEGT. CDR3 nucleotides: TGTGCCAGCAGTACGACAGGGGGGAACAATCAGCCCCAGCATTTT. Protein product: CASSTTGGNNQPQHF.